This TCR beta chain was identified during a study of regulatory T cells in long-lasting Graves disease. At least ten counts were recorded for this clonotype. Antigen specificity is unknown. iRepertoire HTBI primers and Arm-PCR of CDR3 regions built TCR beta libraries. TCRdb itself ran the multiplex PCR reads through MiXCR, one entry per CDR3 protein. This table holds a few hundred thousand distinct CDR3 sequences, approximately 13% found once. Study-wide points: Those with persistent disease had in common more public clonotypes (2,741) than new patients (about 900). Favored usage of TRBV28, TRBJ1-2 and TRBJ2-5 was recorded in persistent disease.

As for time point: newly diagnosed GD, antithyroid drugs for less than 3 months. PBMC-extracted RNA yielded the TCR library. In each case, Graves' disease was diagnosed per American Thyroid Association guidelines. From germline, CDR1 is ENHRY and CDR2 SYGVKD. The CDR3 length is 12 residues. With 6 bases removed from V and 7 bases from J, the gap between germline ends came to 10 bases. These data were also filed under a second study, of T cells in Graves' hyperthyroidism and ophthalmopathy.

The specimen comprised peripheral blood mononuclear cells (PBMCs), sampled at new diagnosis, from a patient treated with antithyroid drugs. The sequence came from a man younger than 40 with Graves disease. V and J are TRBV10-3 and TRBJ2-1; D is perhaps TRBD2 (6 bases). CDR3 amino acids: CAISQGGNEQFF. CDR3 nucleotides: TGTGCCATCAGCCAAGGAGGGAATGAGCAGTTCTTC.